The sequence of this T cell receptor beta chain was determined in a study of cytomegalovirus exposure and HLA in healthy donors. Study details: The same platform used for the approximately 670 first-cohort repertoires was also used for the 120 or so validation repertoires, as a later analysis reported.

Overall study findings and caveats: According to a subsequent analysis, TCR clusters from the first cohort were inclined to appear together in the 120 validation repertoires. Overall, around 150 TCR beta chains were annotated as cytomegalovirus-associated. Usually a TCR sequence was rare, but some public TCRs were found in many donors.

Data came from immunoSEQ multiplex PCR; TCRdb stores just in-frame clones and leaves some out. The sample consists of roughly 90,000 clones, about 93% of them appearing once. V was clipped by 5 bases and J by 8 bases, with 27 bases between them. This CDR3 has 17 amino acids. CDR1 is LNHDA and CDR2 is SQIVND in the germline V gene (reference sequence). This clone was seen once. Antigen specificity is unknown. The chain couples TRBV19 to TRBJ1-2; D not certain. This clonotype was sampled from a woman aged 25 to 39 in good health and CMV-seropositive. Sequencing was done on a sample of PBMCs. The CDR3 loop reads CASSPHPFGSLNWGYTF. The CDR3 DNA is TGTGCCAGTAGTCCACACCCGTTCGGGAGCCTCAACTGGGGCTACACCTTC.